These 31 T cell receptor beta chains originate from one sample sequenced in a study of cytomegalovirus exposure and HLA in healthy donors. The PCR contained 60 Vbeta and 13 Jbeta primers. Sequencing used immunoSEQ multiplex PCR; TCRdb keeps in-frame clones, though not all of them. The sample carries 90,000 to 120,000 clones, about 85% recorded once. The sample consisted of PBMCs. These receptors all come from a man younger than 40 in good health and CMV-seronegative.

The rearrangement joins TRBV7-6 to TRBJ2-7; 9 bases match TRBD2. CDR3 length: 17 amino acids. The V gene's germline CDR1 is SGHVS and CDR2 FNYEAQ. V trimming: 4 bases; J trimming: 2 bases; junction bases outside the gene matches: 12. The CDR3 DNA reads as TGTGCCAGCAGCTCTAGCGGGGATGGATTTAAGGCCTACGAGCAGTACTTC. It specifies CASSSSGDGFKAYEQYF.

J is TRBJ2-7 and V is TRBV18; 9 bases are shared with TRBD2. From germline, CDR1 is KGHSH and CDR2 LQKENI. Losses at the gene ends were 3 bases for V and 5 bases for J; bases not matched to a gene: 5. The CDR3 extends over 14 amino acids. The DNA of the CDR3 is TGTGCCAGCTCACCCCCCGCGGGAGGGGACGAGCAGTACTTC. It codes for CASSPPAGGDEQYF.

The chain recombines TRBV6-1 with TRBJ2-3, with 8 bases identical to TRBD2. Per germline, CDR1 MNHNS and CDR2 SASEGT. The CDR3 runs 16 residues. V lost 1 base to trimming and J lost 4 bases; unmatched junction nucleotides: 7. The CDR3 loop is CASSEGREDGADTQYF. For the CDR3, the DNA is TGTGCCAGCAGTGAAGGGCGGGAGGATGGAGCAGATACGCAGTATTTT.

V is TRBV7-8 and J is TRBJ2-7; D unclear. The germline V gene encodes CDR1 SGHVS and CDR2 FQNEAQ. Trimming took off 5 bases at V and 6 bases at J, with 8 bases between the two ends. This CDR3 contains 11 residues. The CDR3 here is CASSLLSEQYF. The CDR3 coding sequence is TGTGCCAGCAGCCTCCTTAGCGAGCAGTACTTC.

About this clone: A junction end diverges from the germline sequence, so it may reflect a read error. The chain carries TRBV27 and TRBJ2-1, with D possibly TRBD1 on 6 matching bases. The V gene's germline CDR1 is MNHEY and CDR2 SMNVEV (reference sequence). The CDR3 extends over 14 amino acids. CDR3 sequence reads: CASSLSTPGEGGVF. The CDR3 region has the DNA TGTGCCAGCAGTCTCTCCACCCCAGGGGAAGGGGGAGTCTTC.

The sample holds a few counts of this clone. This rearrangement joins TRBV6-5 to TRBJ2-2; no clear D. This CDR3 region has 15 residues. The germline V gene encodes CDR1 MNHEY and CDR2 SVGAGI. The V end lost 1 base, the J end lost 0 bases, and 6 bases lay between the germline ends. The chain's CDR3 is CASSYFGSNTGELFF. The CDR3 bases are TGTGCCAGCAGTTACTTTGGCTCGAACACCGGGGAGCTGTTTTTT.

The chain employs TRBV11-2 and TRBJ2-5; 9 positions match TRBD2. CDR1 is SGHAT and CDR2 is FQNNGV in the germline V gene. The CDR3 consists of 14 residues. The junction had 1 base not matched to a gene; V was cut back by 1 base and J by 4 bases. Here the CDR3 DNA reads TGTGCCAGCAGCTTAGTACTAGCGGGAGAGACCCAGTACTTC. Translating it yields CASSLVLAGETQYF.

The chain joins TRBV6-5 to TRBJ1-1; 7 nucleotides align to TRBD1. There are 14 residues in the CDR3. Trimming took 6 bases from V and 0 from J; bases not matched to a gene: 4. CDR1 and CDR2 from the germline V gene are MNHEY and SVGAGI. CDR3 region: CASSPGQLNTEAFF. The CDR3 bases are TGTGCCAGCAGCCCGGGACAGCTGAACACTGAAGCTTTCTTT.

The chain carries TRBV29-1 and TRBJ2-7; 9 bases align to TRBD2. This CDR3 comprises 16 residues. CDR1 SQVTM and CDR2 ANQGSEA come from the germline V gene. V was pared by 3 bases and J by 6 bases, with 15 bases of the junction left unmatched. This CDR3 reads CSVEGGSGSKASEQYF. CDR3 bases: TGCAGCGTTGAGGGAGGTAGCGGGAGCAAAGCGAGCGAGCAGTACTTC.

This clone appeared a single time. The chain joins TRBV6-5 to TRBJ1-3; 8 positions match TRBD1. Unmatched junction bases numbered 10, after V lost 8 bases and J lost 4 bases. Germline CDR1 and CDR2: MNHEY and SVGAGI. The CDR3 totals 15 residues. The CDR3, as DNA: TGTGCCAGCGGTATTGACAGGGGATCGGGAAACACCATATATTTT. Translation gives CASGIDRGSGNTIYF.

V gene TRBV6-4 combines with J gene TRBJ1-6; D gene unclear. Germline V gene data show CDR1 as MRHNA and CDR2 as SNTAGT. The CDR3 has 15 amino acids. The V and J ends lost 6 bases and 4 bases respectively, with 13 bases between them. The CDR3: CASRRLGTYNSPLHF. CDR3 DNA sequence: TGTGCCAGCAGAAGGTTGGGCACTTATAATTCACCCCTCCACTTT.

The chain has TRBV7-8 and TRBJ2-1; D gene ambiguous. The V gene's germline CDR1 is SGHVS and CDR2 FQNEAQ. The CDR3 is 13 amino acids. With 5 bases removed from V and 7 bases from J, the gap between germline ends came to 12 bases. This CDR3 is CASSQLNSNEQFF. CDR3 nucleotides: TGTGCCAGCAGCCAACTTAACAGTAATGAGCAGTTCTTC. Full variable domain (missing parts from reference TRBV7-8 and TRBJ2-1): GAGVSQSPRYKVAKRGQDVALRCDPISGHVSLFWYQQALGQGPEFLTYFQNEAQLDKSGLPSDRFFAERPEGSVSTLKIQRTQQEDSAVYLCASSQLNSNEQFFGPGTRLTVL.

This clone appeared a few times. This chain joins TRBV7-9 and TRBJ2-1; D possibly corresponds to TRBD2 (5 bases). Germline CDR1 reads SEHNR; CDR2 reads FQNEAQ (reference sequence). This CDR3 spans 14 amino acids. The V gene lost 6 bases and the J gene lost 8 bases, with 17 bases spanning the gap. DNA of the CDR3: TGTGCCAGCAGTAGGAGACTTGAACTAGATGAGCAGTTCTTC. It encodes CASSRRLELDEQFF. Together with reference TRBV7-9 and TRBJ2-1, the CDR3 gives the full variable domain: DTGVSQNPRHKITKRGQNVTFRCDPISEHNRLYWYRQTLGQGPEFLTYFQNEAQLEKSRLLSDRFSAERPKGSFSTLEIQRTEQGDSAMYLCASSRRLELDEQFFGPGTRLTVL.

The CDR3 coding sequence is TGCGCCAGCAGTGAGCTTACTAGCGGGGGCTACAATGAGCAGTTCTTC. Its protein product is CASSELTSGGYNEQFF. V is TRBV10-1 and J is TRBJ2-1, with 11 bases that match TRBD2. The CDR3 loop spans 16 amino acids. Germline trimming cut 2 bases from V and 3 bases from J; bases unmatched to any gene: 3. Per germline, CDR1 WNHNN and CDR2 SYGVQD (reference sequence).

This clone turned up a few times. This chain connects TRBV4-2 to TRBJ1-1; the D gene is possibly TRBD1 (6 bases). The V gene's germline CDR1 is LGHNA and CDR2 YNFKEQ. This CDR3 has 16 residues. Trimming shortened V by 0 bases and J by 3 bases, and 14 bases separated the two germline ends. CDR3 residues: CASSQDGHRVDTEAFF. The CDR3 DNA reads TGTGCCAGCAGCCAAGATGGACACAGGGTGGACACTGAAGCTTTCTTT.

The chain carries TRBV11-2 and TRBJ2-3; TRBD2 matches 10 bases. In germline, CDR1 is SGHAT, CDR2 FQNNGV. Trimming removed 1 base from V and 3 bases from J; junction bases left unmatched: 10. The CDR3 runs to 18 residues. The CDR3 sequence: CASSLGWSGLARTDTQYF. The CDR3 DNA reads TGTGCCAGCAGCTTAGGTTGGTCGGGACTAGCGAGGACAGATACGCAGTATTTT.

This clone appeared a few times. The chain's CDR3 is CASSQDWAVNEQFF. The CDR3 DNA reads TGTGCCAGCAGCCAAGATTGGGCAGTCAATGAGCAGTTCTTC. The V and J genes are TRBV14 and TRBJ2-1; D gene uncertain. Trimming removed 0 bases from V and 6 bases from J, with 9 bases in between. Germline assignment: CDR1 SGHDN and CDR2 FVKESK. CDR3 length: 14 residues.

This clone was seen only a few times. V and J are TRBV27 and TRBJ1-5; D is unclear. V dropped 2 bases and J dropped 4 bases, with 6 bases sitting between them. The CDR3 consists of 13 residues. CDR1 is MNHEY, CDR2 SMNVEV, per germline (reference sequence). The CDR3 loop is CASSLAVNQPQHF. In DNA form, the CDR3 reads TGTGCCAGCAGTTTAGCAGTGAATCAGCCCCAGCATTTT.

The chain joins TRBV6-1 to TRBJ2-1, with D unclear. The V gene lost 2 bases and the J gene lost 0 bases, with 8 bases spanning the gap. CDR1 is MNHNS, CDR2 SASEGT, per germline. This CDR3 spans 15 amino acids. The CDR3 loop reads CASSELGSSYNEQFF. CDR3 nucleotides: TGTGCCAGCAGTGAACTAGGTAGCTCCTACAATGAGCAGTTCTTC.

In this sample, this clone turned up a few times. V gene TRBV19 combines with J gene TRBJ1-5; unclear D gene. This CDR3 has 13 amino acids. V was clipped by 6 bases and J by 2 bases, with 8 bases between them. Germline CDR1 reads LNHDA; CDR2 reads SQIVND (reference sequence). The CDR3 sequence: CASSATGNQPQHF. For the CDR3, the DNA is TGTGCCAGTAGCGCCACAGGCAATCAGCCCCAGCATTTT.

This clone was seen only a few times. The J gene is TRBJ2-7, the V gene TRBV28; no reliable D call. CDR3 length equals 12 residues. V was cut by 6 bases and J by 7 bases, with 13 bases left in between. Germline CDR1 and CDR2: MDHEN and SYDVKM. CDR3 loop: CASSPSRREQYF. The CDR3 coding sequence is TGTGCCAGCAGCCCGTCTCGTCGGGAGCAGTACTTC.

The gene calls are TRBV25-1 and TRBJ2-3; 8 nucleotides line up with TRBD1. V shed 4 bases, J shed 2 bases, and the junction held 11 bases outside the gene matches. CDR1 and CDR2 from the germline V gene are MGHDK and SYGVNS. There are 17 residues in the CDR3. The CDR3 DNA is TGTGCCAGCAGTGGTAAAAAGGCGGGACAGGACACAGATACGCAGTATTTT. It specifies CASSGKKAGQDTDTQYF.

J is TRBJ2-1 and V is TRBV19; no clear D gene. The CDR3 is 10 residues long. Germline CDR1 and CDR2: LNHDA and SQIVND (reference sequence). Trimming removed 3 bases from V and 15 bases from J, with 9 bases in between. This CDR3 reads CASSILSPFF. The CDR3 coding sequence is TGTGCCAGTAGTATTCTATCCCCGTTCTTC.

The rearrangement uses TRBV2 and TRBJ1-6; 8 nucleotides line up with TRBD1. The CDR3 is 16 residues long. CDR1 and CDR2 (germline): SNHLY, FYNNEI. The V gene end was trimmed by 8 bases and the J gene end by 0 bases; junction bases not matched to a gene: 6. The CDR3 sequence: CASRGQASSYNSPLHF. Here the CDR3 DNA reads TGTGCCAGCCGGGGACAGGCAAGCTCCTATAATTCACCCCTCCACTTT.

This clone was seen just once. The chain joins TRBV6-6 to TRBJ2-1; D unclear. The CDR3 is 12 residues long. Trimming cost V 4 bases and J 9 bases, with 10 bases left between them. The germline V gene has CDR1 MNHNY and CDR2 SVGAGI (reference sequence). CDR3 sequence reads: CASSFSASEQFF. The CDR3 region has the DNA TGTGCCAGCAGTTTCTCGGCTAGTGAGCAGTTCTTC.

This clone has a handful of counts. This chain links TRBV11-2 with TRBJ2-1, with 8 bases fitting TRBD2. Germline assignment: CDR1 SGHAT and CDR2 FQNNGV. This CDR3 region has 18 residues. V dropped 2 bases and J dropped 0; count of bases not matched to a gene: 9. The CDR3 protein is CASSLRTGGGSSYNEQFF. The CDR3 DNA is TGTGCCAGCAGCTTAAGGACCGGCGGGGGGAGCTCCTACAATGAGCAGTTCTTC. The complete variable domain, with remaining parts taken from reference TRBV11-2 and TRBJ2-1, reads EAGVAQSPRYKIIEKRQSVAFWCNPISGHATLYWYQQILGQGPKLLIQFQNNGVVDDSQLPKDRFSAERLKGVDSTLKIQPAKLEDSAVYLCASSLRTGGGSSYNEQFFGPGTRLTVL.

The genes are TRBV4-1 and TRBJ1-1; D gene unclear. Germline CDR1 reads MGHRA; CDR2 reads YSYEKL. The V end lost 4 bases, the J end lost 1 base, and 10 bases lay between the germline ends. The CDR3 is made up of 14 amino acids. The CDR3 DNA sequence: TGCGCCAGCAGCCTCCGGGAACCGAACACTGAAGCTTTCTTT. It codes for CASSLREPNTEAFF.

This chain links TRBV30 with TRBJ1-4, with a tentative D call TRBD1 (5 bases). The CDR3 has 14 residues. V was shortened by 5 bases and J by 5 bases, with 15 bases between the two germline ends. In germline, CDR1 is GTSNPN, CDR2 SVGIG (reference sequence). DNA for the CDR3: TGTGCCTGGTCAATACAGGCACTAAATGAAAAACTGTTTTTT. Residues: CAWSIQALNEKLFF.

The chain links TRBV6-5 to TRBJ1-6, with 9 bases aligning to TRBD1. The CDR3 has 15 residues. V shed 6 bases, J shed 4 bases, and the junction held 4 bases outside the gene matches. From germline, CDR1 is MNHEY and CDR2 SVGAGI. The CDR3 loop is CASSSGQGYNSPLHF. The CDR3 DNA is TGTGCCAGCAGCTCCGGACAGGGGTATAATTCACCCCTCCACTTT.

The rearrangement uses TRBV6-1 and TRBJ2-7; D gene uncertain. The germline V gene has CDR1 MNHNS and CDR2 SASEGT. The CDR3 contains 14 residues. V shed 8 bases and J shed 6 bases, with 20 bases lying between them. The CDR3 DNA reads TGTGCCAGCCCCCCCGACACCGATCACGCCGAGCAGTACTTC. Protein product: CASPPDTDHAEQYF.

The J gene is TRBJ2-7, the V gene TRBV30; perhaps TRBD1 as D (6 bases). The CDR3 sequence is 12 residues long. V lost 4 bases and J lost 2, with 9 bases in between. Germline V lookup: CDR1 GTSNPN, CDR2 SVGIG (reference sequence). CDR3 sequence: CAWIRDTYEQYF. The CDR3 DNA reads as TGTGCCTGGATCAGGGACACCTACGAGCAGTACTTC.